This T cell receptor beta chain was retrieved from a study of cytomegalovirus exposure and HLA in healthy donors (dated 2017 in TCRdb). With regard to the full study: An earlier analysis of some 600 of the donors reported around 280 Gb of sequence data and about 120 million unique TCR beta sequences obtained from approximately 180 million T cells. High-throughput TCR immunosequencing, statistical association of individual TCRs with disease status, and machine learning were combined to predict cytomegalovirus infection status. Alongside the repertoire data, information on donor age, sex, ethnicity and CMV serostatus was compiled. In addition to the first cohort of around 670 subjects, a separate validation cohort of 130 or so different subjects was used. To decide whether each TCR beta V gene segment behaved as functional or pseudogenic, an earlier analysis of nearly 600 of the donors relied on high-throughput TCR beta sequencing. A later analysis re-examined previously published TCR beta repertoires from around 670 donors and added high-resolution HLA genotyping to investigate patterns of TCR occurrence. A handful of DR-DQ haplotypes were treated as single units for association and clustering because of strong linkage in the cohort. The T cell repertoires of under 750 subjects were profiled by immunosequencing and related to cytomegalovirus serostatus. The study was designed to test whether signatures of past pathogen exposure could be identified by cataloging public T cell receptors. Among some 400 genotyped donors of the cohort, an average of around 240,000 unique TCR beta nucleotide sequences were sequenced per donor, about a sixth of them non-productive. In the later analysis, no new phenotypic data were used to find candidate immune exposures; instead, reliance was placed on TCR beta sequences and their occurrence across donors. An early release covering roughly 640 HLA-typed donors comprised roughly 300 gigabases of sequencing data and tens of millions of unique TCR sequences. In a later genetic analysis, genome-wide SNP genotypes for about 55% of the roughly 700 donors were used, and that subset was treated as a discovery cohort. The number of donors typed differed by locus, with about 629-630 for A, B, C, DRB1 and DQB1, 522 for DQA1, nearly 610 for DPA1, and 472 for DPB1. The genetic ancestry cluster associated with self-reported Caucasian donors included 80% to 90% of the roughly 400 genotyped donors. Both class I and class II loci were covered by HLA typing, at four-digit resolution. All discovery cohort repertoires had been generated using a single sequencing platform. Beyond this particular receptor, the publication reports: In the study, some 160 TCR beta chains were listed as associated with cytomegalovirus. Compared with equally common non-associated chains, HLA-associated TCR beta chains in a later analysis were more clonally expanded and had lower generation probabilities. Some IMGT-functional V segments, including TRBV6-2 and TRBV6-3, could not be distinguished by the 87-base-pair reads and were therefore excluded. According to a later genetic analysis, donors in an Asian-associated ancestry cluster had fewer N-insertions in productive TCRs than the approximately 700-donor mean. According to a later analysis, parvovirus B19, influenza, CMV and Epstein-Barr virus appeared linked to several top co-occurrence clusters. In both the original and validation cohorts, the classifier was reported to diagnose cytomegalovirus status with high specificity and sensitivity. This cohort had only TCR beta chains sequenced, and the lack of alpha or paired-chain data limited which features could be detected. A further reported finding was that TCR beta sequences accurately predicted the HLA-A and HLA-B alleles for most subjects in the first cohort. Because HLA typing was missing for some donors at each locus, association tests included only the typed subset. The earlier analysis of approximately 590 of the donors excluded roughly 17 rarely observed V segments, including chromosome 9 orphons, because counts were too low. Roughly uniform sequencing depth across donors was assumed in presence/absence analyses, although this assumption may not hold. The sequencing pipeline was judged likely to have produced a cluster of highly shared sequence variants as a technical artifact. In an earlier analysis of 587 of the donors, most TCR beta V segments were observed in productive rearrangements about 87% or about 30% of the time, broadly matching IMGT annotations. Most CMV-associated TCR beta chains appeared to be HLA-restricted in a later analysis, and the HLA associations seemed to be driven largely by CMV exposure. Correlated functional status among segregating V segments might reflect linkage disequilibrium, but an unknown experimental factor could not be ruled out. CMV serostatus was the only immune exposure information available for the cohort. The authors suggested that the approach could potentially be generalized to other disease states and immunological phenotypes. A later analysis associated around 16,000 TCR beta sequences with specific HLA alleles at a false discovery rate of 0.05. A later analysis found that TCR association rates varied across HLA loci, with DRB1 alleles showing the most associated TCRs and HLA-C alleles the fewest. A few of the identified cytomegalovirus-associated TCR beta chains were confirmed in vitro to be specific for cytomegalovirus antigens. Assigning TCR associations to individual alleles was difficult when HLA alleles, especially DR and DQ, strongly co-occurred. While some public TCRs were present in many individuals, most TCR sequences turned up only very rarely across donors. V-gene and J-gene trimming of TCR beta chains was associated with a missense DCLRE1C variant in a later genetic analysis, and the association was replicated in an independent cohort.

The cohort was made up of roughly 670 healthy bone marrow donors. At the time of sampling, all cohort members were nominally healthy, though unrecorded immune exposures were likely present. The donor was CMV seropositive and belonged to the group of 250 to 350 seropositive cohort members. A peripheral blood sample was collected from each donor, and TCR beta sequencing was performed on peripheral blood mononuclear cells. Genomic DNA extraction from the blood cell samples was performed with the Qiagen DNeasy Blood Extraction Kit. The CDR3 spans 14 residues, from the cysteine through the phenylalanine. Only the CDR3 DNA stays, 42 bases, in frame from base 1. CDR1 and CDR2, looked up from the germline V gene, are KGHSH and LQKENI. V is trimmed back by 3 bases and J by 2 bases, and the junction contains 1 base that no gene match accounts for. Library generation was performed with the immunoSEQ multiplex PCR assay. For the multiplex PCR, a mixture combining 60 forward primers for TCR Vbeta segments and 13 reverse primers for TCR Jbeta segments was used. The CDR3 region of rearranged TCR beta genes was amplified from genomic DNA with a multiplex PCR assay. Amplified TCR beta libraries were sequenced as 87-base-pair reads on the Illumina HiSeq System. In the source study's methods: Across the roughly 640 repertoires, a later analysis counted 80 million or so unique TCR beta chains, roughly 11 million of which were shared by at least two donors. Raw reads were error-corrected and collapsed into unique sequences with a nearest-neighbor algorithm that merged closely related sequences to remove PCR and sequencing errors. V, D and J gene segments were assigned by aligning CDR3 sequences to IMGT reference sequences. For a sequence to be retained, a match of at least six nucleotides to both a V gene segment and a J gene segment was required. A rearrangement was called productive if the CDR3 had no stop codons and remained in frame with V and J, and every other rearrangement was called non-productive. Following IMGT convention, CDR3 was defined as the stretch from the second conserved V-encoded cysteine up to the conserved J-encoded phenylalanine. The earlier analysis of 500 to 750 of the donors excluded any sequence lacking an unambiguous match to a single V gene segment. An earlier analysis of roughly 590 of the donors called V segments functional above 56.7% productive rearrangements and segregating when the between-donor standard deviation exceeded 5%. A statistical classification framework was developed to diagnose cytomegalovirus status using the catalog of TCR beta chain sequences. In a later analysis, TCR nucleotide sequences were compared against IMGT/GENE-DB human TR gene sequences so that V and J genes could be assigned. In a later analysis, CDR3 sequences and most-parsimonious VDJ recombination scenarios were assigned using the TCRdist pipeline. In a later analysis, every TCR beta chain was defined by the combination of its CDR3 amino acid sequence and its V-gene family, and reads without a unique V-gene family were dropped. As a way to deal with suspected cross-contamination and a sequencing artifact, a later analysis dropped roughly 620 nucleotide sequences that were highly shared and had low generation probability. In a later analysis, a clonal expansion index for each public chain was calculated from normalized within-repertoire ranks of inferred template counts. In a later analysis, generation probabilities were computed with a VDJ recombination model fitted to out-of-frame rearrangements, and the resulting probabilities were checked against IGoR. In a later analysis, TCR-TCR, TCR-HLA and TCR-CMV co-occurrence was scored with hypergeometric tests, and a repertoire-size bias correction was applied to TCR pairs. A later analysis estimated false discovery rates by permuting HLA or CMV assignments 20 times. In a later analysis, co-occurring TCRs were grouped using DBSCAN, with TCRdist sequence similarity added in when clustering inside HLA-allele-positive subsets. For co-occurrence clustering, repertoires with fewer than 30,000 or more than 120,000 public chains were excluded, along with five or six repertoires with anomalous nucleotide sharing. What TCRdb holds here is the immuneACCESS table cut down to in-frame rearrangements. Part of the clones is not present; checked against another copy, under half of the missing clones reflect an unresolved V gene, and the others are unexplained. V and J calls plus clone size are reproduced from that table; the DNA served to infer D and trimming. The sample data list roughly 200,000 clones, and approximately 79% of these were observed just once. The ten largest clones capture 4.4% of the sample.

A note on this clone: This clone's antigen is unknown. Per-nucleotide qualities are absent, and no much larger clonotype sits a single base away.

The sequencing input was PBMCs. This sequence originates from a woman in her 30s in good health and CMV-seropositive. The chain is made from TRBV18 and TRBJ1-2; 9 middle bases align to TRBD1. The DNA reads as follows: TGTGCCAGCTCACCGGACAGGGGAAACTATGGCTACACCTTC. This encodes CASSPDRGNYGYTF.